This T cell receptor (beta chain) came from a study of identical twins. Whole-study findings and limits: Compared with unrelated sharing, twin-shared out-of-frame alpha sequences had more low-probability sequences. Sharing of beta out-of-frame sequences by twins showed a weaker excess. For monozygotic twins, models underestimated out-of-frame TCR alpha sharing. The study based its conclusions on cross-sectional statistical analysis and did not follow the same donors.

CDR3 length: 14 residues. Germline V gene data show CDR1 as WSHSY and CDR2 as SAAADI. Between the trimmed V and J ends, which lost 3 bases and 3 bases, there was a span of 12 bases. Each CDR3 protein gets one entry after TCRdb re-called the 5' RACE reads with MiXCR. The sample lists 570,000 or so distinct CDR3 sequences; more than 9% were seen once. This clonotype was picked up many times. The antigen is not known. This same sample was also part of a study on yellow fever vaccine responses in identical twins.

V usage is TRBV10-2 and J usage is TRBJ2-7, with D tentatively TRBD1 or TRBD2 (6 bases each). The TCR was taken from a young woman in good health. The sample comprised PBMCs. As DNA, the CDR3 is TGCGCCAGCAGTGATTGGGGGGCGTTCTACGAGCAGTACTTC. Translation: CASSDWGAFYEQYF.